Sequencing of this T cell receptor (beta chain) was carried out in a study of immune characterization of retroperitoneal liposarcoma (dated by TCRdb to the late 2010s). This clonotype was seen just once. The target of this receptor is not known. Base qualities are not at hand, and no much larger clone is one base apart. A solitary read yields weak support. Library creation used PCR. TCRdb names NextSeq 500 as the instrument used. In-frame beta chains were kept once TCRdb had trimmed the public reads at Q25 with fastp and called clones with MiXCR. Merged by CDR3 protein, the rows form single entries marked with the most common genes and DNA. Within this sample are approximately 11,000 distinct CDR3 sequences, with around half of them counted one time only. Of the sample, 8% to 13% is held by the ten largest clones. Its CDR3 holds 15 amino acids, cysteine through phenylalanine. The retained sequence is limited to the CDR3, 45 bases, with the frame set at the first base. The V and J ends are trimmed by 5 bases and 9 bases, leaving 17 bases between them. The germline V gene (reference sequence) sets CDR1 to SEHNR and CDR2 to FQNEAQ.

The receptor was isolated from a female donor with retroperitoneal liposarcoma. The sample taken for sequencing was tumor tissue. The rearrangement joined TRBV7-9 to TRBJ1-6; D gene: possibly TRBD1, on 6 matching bases. The CDR3: CASSADGGLGSPLHF. The DNA reads as follows: TGTGCCAGCAGCGCGGACGGGGGCCTTGGTTCACCCCTCCACTTT. With the portions outside the CDR3 filled from the reference TRBV7-9 and TRBJ1-6 genes, the complete variable region becomes DTGVSQNPRHKITKRGQNVTFRCDPISEHNRLYWYRQTLGQGPEFLTYFQNEAQLEKSRLLSDRFSAERPKGSFSTLEIQRTEQGDSAMYLCASSADGGLGSPLHFGNGTRLTVT.